Following are 21 T cell receptor beta chains from one sample sequenced in a study of Graves' ophthalmopathy and Graves' hyperthyroidism (dated by TCRdb to about 2018). The sample was run on an Illumina HiSeq 2000. TCR beta CDR3 regions were amplified from RNA transcripts for repertoire sequencing. A first-round RT-PCR used HTBI primers with the Qiagen OneStep RT-PCR kit, followed by a second-round multiplex PCR, size selection and purification. TCRdb handled the public reads itself, with Q25 trimming in fastp and clone calling in MiXCR, and kept productive beta chains. CDR3 protein sequences are deduplicated, and each keeps its most common genes and DNA. Within this sample are 600,000 to 700,000 distinct CDR3 sequences, with 35% to 45% of them counted one time only. In total, the top ten clones hold roughly 3.5% of the sample. Sequencing input: peripheral blood. The receptors were gathered from an adult man with Graves' ophthalmopathy.

This clonotype was seen ten or more times. The chain couples TRBV7-8 to TRBJ1-5; D might be TRBD1 (5 bases). V was clipped by 6 bases and J by 5 bases, with 11 bases between them. CDR1 is SGHVS and CDR2 is FQNEAQ in the germline V gene. The CDR3 is 13 residues long. The CDR3 region has the DNA TGTGCCAGCAGGTTGGGGGGGGATCAGCCCCAGCATTTT. Protein sequence: CASRLGGDQPQHF.

This clonotype was seen repeatedly, ten times or more. The J gene is TRBJ1-1, the V gene TRBV15, with 8 bases fitting TRBD1. From germline, CDR1 is LNHNV and CDR2 YYDKDF (reference sequence). CDR3 length equals 16 residues. Unmatched junction bases numbered 6, after V lost 0 bases and J lost 3 bases. CDR3 in DNA: TGTGCCACCAGCAGAGAGCCTCCGGGACAGGACACTGAAGCTTTCTTT. Residues: CATSREPPGQDTEAFF.

This clonotype was recorded many times. The rearrangement joins TRBV15 to TRBJ1-5; D is ambiguous. Trimming stripped 5 bases from V and 0 bases from J, with 14 bases between. The CDR3 has 16 amino acids. CDR1 and CDR2 from the germline V gene are LNHNV and YYDKDF (reference sequence). The CDR3 bases are TGTGCCACCAGCTCATCCTCCCCGTATAGCAATCAGCCCCAGCATTTT. Translation: CATSSSSPYSNQPQHF.

This chain links TRBV10-3 with TRBJ2-7, with a tentative D call TRBD2 (5 bases). The CDR3 consists of 13 residues. The germline CDR1 and CDR2 sequences are ENHRY and SYGVKD. Trimming removed 7 bases at V and 4 bases at J, with 14 bases between. CDR3 in DNA: TGTGCCATCATCCACGCCACGGGGTACGAGCAGTACTTC. It specifies CAIIHATGYEQYF.

Only one count was recorded for this clonotype. Since a much larger clone is just one base distant, this may be a read error. This chain joins TRBV11-1 and TRBJ1-6; 11 nucleotides match TRBD1. Germline CDR1 and CDR2: SGHAT and FQDESV (reference sequence). The CDR3 runs 20 residues. Written as DNA, the CDR3 is TGTGCCAGCAGCTCAACCGGGACAGGGGGGATACCAGGCCTCGATTCACTCCTCCACTTT. Encoded protein: CASSSTGTGGIPGLDSLLHF. The whole variable domain, remainder taken from reference TRBV11-1 and TRBJ1-6, is EAEVAQSPRYKITEKSQAVAFWCDPISGHATLYWYRQILGQGPELLVQFQDESVVDDSQLPKDRFSAERLKGVDSTLKIQPAELGDSAMYLCASSSTGTGGIPGLDSLLHFGNGTRLTVT.

Many counts were recorded for this clonotype. V is TRBV10-3 and J is TRBJ1-4; the D is unclear. The germline CDR1 and CDR2 sequences are ENHRY and SYGVKD. The CDR3 covers 15 residues. Trimming removed 4 bases at V and 0 bases at J, with 9 bases between. This CDR3 reads CAISVGGTTNEKLFF. As DNA, the CDR3 is TGTGCCATCAGTGTGGGCGGAACAACTAATGAAAAACTGTTTTTT.

V usage is TRBV4-1 and J usage is TRBJ1-2, with a tentative D call TRBD1 (5 bases). In germline, CDR1 is MGHRA, CDR2 YSYEKL. Trimming left V 6 bases short and J 7 bases short, with 15 bases between. The CDR3 length is 13 residues. CDR3 bases: TGCGCCAGCAGGGGATGGGACTCGGCTGGCTACACCTTC. The encoded protein is CASRGWDSAGYTF.

The chain is built from TRBV7-9 and TRBJ2-7, with 12 bases identical to TRBD1. The CDR3 is 14 residues long. Germline V gene data show CDR1 as SEHNR and CDR2 as FQNEAQ (reference sequence). The J segment lost 12 bases and the V segment lost 2 bases, leaving 8 bases of the junction unmatched. The CDR3 nucleotides are TGTGCCAGCAGCTTAAAGAGGGGGGACAGGGGGCTGTACTTC. It yields the protein CASSLKRGDRGLYF.

This clonotype has a count of ten or more. This chain connects TRBV14 to TRBJ1-1; 7 bases are shared with TRBD1. Germline values: CDR1 SGHDN, CDR2 FVKESK. This CDR3 region has 15 residues. The V gene end was trimmed by 3 bases and the J gene end by 6 bases; junction bases not matched to a gene: 10. The CDR3 loop is CASSHASGGGAEAFF. CDR3 DNA: TGTGCCAGCAGCCATGCTTCAGGGGGAGGCGCTGAAGCTTTCTTT.

The chain couples TRBV7-9 to TRBJ1-5; D remains unclear. The CDR3 extends over 16 amino acids. Germline V lookup: CDR1 SEHNR, CDR2 FQNEAQ (reference sequence). V lost 5 bases and J lost 2, with 16 bases in between. Written as DNA, the CDR3 is TGTGCCAGCAGCAGCTTATTGGGCTTGGGCAATCAGCCCCAGCATTTT. It yields the protein CASSSLLGLGNQPQHF.

J is TRBJ2-3 and V is TRBV25-1, with 10 bases matching TRBD2. In germline, CDR1 is MGHDK, CDR2 SYGVNS. Trimming at V came to 4 bases and at J to 1 base, leaving 5 bases not matched to a gene. CDR3 length: 16 residues. This CDR3 reads CASSGYTSGGTDTQYF. Here the CDR3 DNA reads TGTGCCAGCAGTGGATACACTAGCGGGGGCACAGATACGCAGTATTTT. Filled out from reference TRBV25-1 and TRBJ2-3, the complete variable domain reads EADIYQTPRYLVIGTGKKITLECSQTMGHDKMYWYQQDPGMELHLIHYSYGVNSTEKGDLSSESTVSRIRTEHFPLTLESARPSHTSQYLCASSGYTSGGTDTQYFGPGTRLTVL.

This clonotype was counted many times. CDR3 nucleotide sequence: TGCAGTGCTAGTTCAGCCCCTAAAGATAACTATGGCTACACCTTC. Residues: CSASSAPKDNYGYTF. V usage is TRBV20-1 and J usage is TRBJ1-2; D is unclear. V dropped 3 bases and J dropped 1 base, with 15 bases sitting between them. This CDR3 spans 15 amino acids. CDR1 DFQATT and CDR2 SNEGSKA come from the germline V gene (reference sequence).

For this clonotype: A read error may produce the germline difference seen at one junction end. The J gene is TRBJ1-4, the V gene TRBV5-1, with TRBD1 matching over 7 bases. Germline CDR1 SGHRS, CDR2 YFSETQ. CDR3 length: 15 residues. CDR3 bases: TGCGCCAGCAGCTTTGGGACAGTCGCAAATGAAAAACTGGTTTTT. Protein product: CASSFGTVANEKLVF.

In its sample, this clonotype was seen many times. The chain employs TRBV10-3 and TRBJ1-2; 9 bases line up with TRBD1. Germline lookup yields CDR1 ENHRY and CDR2 SYGVKD. The CDR3 extends over 16 amino acids. J lost 5 bases, V lost 10 bases, and 17 bases had no gene match. The CDR3 spells CASRPGTGNGFYGYTF. CDR3 DNA sequence: TGTGCCAGCAGGCCAGGGACAGGGAACGGCTTTTATGGCTACACCTTC.

This CDR3 is CASSYPLRIEQYF. CDR3 bases: TGTGCCAGCAGTTACCCGCTCAGGATCGAGCAGTACTTC. The rearrangement uses TRBV6-6 and TRBJ2-7; no firm D call. CDR1 is MNHNY, CDR2 SVGAGI, per germline (reference sequence). V was trimmed by 2 bases and J by 6 bases, leaving 11 bases between them. The CDR3 extends over 13 amino acids.

The chain recombines TRBV11-2 with TRBJ2-2; weak D call: TRBD1 (6 bases). The CDR3 sequence is 16 residues long. CDR1 is SGHAT, CDR2 FQNNGV, per germline. V was clipped by 5 bases and J by 0 bases, with 13 bases between them. The CDR3 DNA reads TGTGCCAGCAGCCAAAGGGACAAGCCGAACACCGGGGAGCTGTTTTTT. Its translation is CASSQRDKPNTGELFF.

This chain joins TRBV20-1 and TRBJ2-5; a weak D match, TRBD2 (6 bases). Deletions cut 6 bases from V and 3 bases from J, with 11 bases between. This CDR3 contains 12 residues. Per the germline V gene, CDR1 is DFQATT and CDR2 is SNEGSKA (reference sequence). The CDR3 bases are TGCAGTGCGCCGGAGGGGAAAGAGACCCAGTACTTC. Protein sequence: CSAPEGKETQYF.

This clonotype was detected ten times or more. The CDR3 spells CASSSRLDRGYTEAFF. DNA for the CDR3: TGTGCCAGCAGCTCCCGCCTTGACAGGGGATACACTGAAGCTTTCTTT. This chain links TRBV9 with TRBJ1-1; 8 nucleotides match TRBD1. Trimming at V came to 4 bases and at J to 3 bases, leaving 11 bases not matched to a gene. CDR1 is SGDLS, CDR2 YYNGEE, per germline. The length of the CDR3 is 16 residues.

As for this clonotype: This may be a read error, as it is one base from a much larger clone. The chain recombines TRBV7-9 with TRBJ2-7; the D is unclear. Trimming cost V 3 bases and J 5 bases, with 8 bases left between them. The CDR3 contains 12 residues. Germline lookup yields CDR1 SEHNR and CDR2 FQNEAQ (reference sequence). The chain's CDR3 is CASSLSTNEQYF. Written as DNA, the CDR3 is TGTGCCAGCAGCTTGAGCACGAACGAGCAGTACTTC.

There are many counts of this clonotype. The gene calls are TRBV20-1 and TRBJ2-7, with D hard to call. CDR3 length equals 12 residues. V was cut by 0 bases and J by 5 bases, with 8 bases left in between. Germline CDR1 DFQATT, CDR2 SNEGSKA (reference sequence). CDR3 DNA: TGCAGTGCTAGAGAGGTTGGAAACGAGCAGTACTTC. It specifies CSAREVGNEQYF.

This clonotype has at least ten counts. The chain couples TRBV12-5 to TRBJ1-2; D call uncertain. The CDR3 length is 13 residues. Per the germline V gene, CDR1 is LGHNT and CDR2 is FRNRAP. Trimming pared 6 bases from V and 0 bases from J, leaving 8 bases between. The CDR3 here is CASGVSANYGYTF. In DNA form, the CDR3 reads TGTGCTAGTGGGGTTTCAGCTAACTATGGCTACACCTTC.